The next 26 T cell receptor beta chains were all read from a single sample in a study of PD-L1 blockade in urothelial cancer (dated by TCRdb to 2017 to 2019). The library was obtained by the immunoSEQ multiplex PCR assay. TCRdb provides this immuneACCESS table in a form limited to in-frame rearrangements. Some clones are lacking; in checked studies, under half of them reflect an unresolved V gene, and why the rest are absent is not known. This sample comprises approximately 72,000 clones, more than 75% of them detected only once. The leading ten clones occupy 14% to 15% of the sample. The sample's time point, from its label and the paper: pretreatment peripheral blood. Sequences were derived from PBMCs, sampled around atezolizumab (anti-PD-L1) treatment. Receptors originate from a man in his sixties with urothelial cancer.

This clone has just a few counts. The rearrangement links TRBV7-9 to TRBJ2-2; no reliable D call. The CDR3 runs to 14 residues. Germline V gene sequence: CDR1 SEHNR, CDR2 FQNEAQ (reference sequence). V dropped 1 base and J dropped 6 bases, with 9 bases sitting between them. The CDR3 DNA reads as TGTGCCAGCAGCTTAGGTCAGGCATCCGGGGAGCTGTTTTTT. Encoded protein: CASSLGQASGELFF.

This chain links TRBV7-9 with TRBJ2-7; 8 bases fit TRBD1. The germline V gene has CDR1 SEHNR and CDR2 FQNEAQ (reference sequence). V shed 4 bases, J shed 0 bases, and the junction held 8 bases outside the gene matches. The CDR3 totals 16 residues. The CDR3 loop is CASSYLRQGASYEQYF. Here the CDR3 DNA reads TGTGCCAGCAGCTACTTGCGGCAGGGGGCCTCCTACGAGCAGTACTTC. The whole variable domain, remainder taken from reference TRBV7-9 and TRBJ2-7, is DTGVSQNPRHKITKRGQNVTFRCDPISEHNRLYWYRQTLGQGPEFLTYFQNEAQLEKSRLLSDRFSAERPKGSFSTLEIQRTEQGDSAMYLCASSYLRQGASYEQYFGPGTRLTVT.

Regarding this clone: The junction departs from germline at one end; a sequencing error may be responsible. J is TRBJ1-2 and V is TRBV7-9; a weak D match, TRBD1 (6 bases). Germline V gene sequence: CDR1 SEHNR, CDR2 FQNEAQ (reference sequence). The CDR3 is 12 residues long. CDR3 sequence: CASSSNRAPLFF. The CDR3, as DNA: TGTGCCAGCAGCTCCAACAGGGCTCCCCTTTTCTTC.

The chain is built from TRBV6-5 and TRBJ1-5; no clear D gene. There are 14 residues in the CDR3. CDR1 MNHEY and CDR2 SVGAGI come from the germline V gene. V gave up 2 bases and J gave up 4 bases, with 9 bases separating them. The CDR3 sequence is CASSYGRRNQPQHF. The CDR3 DNA reads as TGTGCCAGCAGTTACGGACGGAGGAATCAGCCCCAGCATTTT.

This chain connects TRBV28 to TRBJ1-1, with D perhaps matching TRBD1 (6 bases). Trimming removed 7 bases from V and 1 base from J, with 13 bases in between. The CDR3 is 14 amino acids. Germline V gene data show CDR1 as MDHEN and CDR2 as SYDVKM. CDR3 DNA sequence: TGTGCCAGCACCTTAATGGGGGCGAACACTGAAGCTTTCTTT. It yields the protein CASTLMGANTEAFF. The whole variable domain, filled in from reference TRBV28 and TRBJ1-1, reads DVKVTQSSRYLVKRTGEKVFLECVQDMDHENMFWYRQDPGLGLRLIYFSYDVKMKEKGDIPEGYSVSREKKERFSLILESASTNQTSMYLCASTLMGANTEAFFGQGTRLTVV.

The chain is built from TRBV11-2 and TRBJ2-1; 7 bases fit TRBD2. Germline CDR1 and CDR2: SGHAT and FQNNGV. Trimming removed 1 base from V and 4 bases from J; junction bases left unmatched: 4. This CDR3 region has 15 residues. This chain's CDR3 is CASSLGLAEYNEQFF. The CDR3 DNA is TGTGCCAGCAGCTTAGGGCTAGCGGAGTACAATGAGCAGTTCTTC.

The V gene is TRBV9, the J gene TRBJ1-1, with 10 bases fitting TRBD1. CDR3 length: 16 amino acids. CDR1 and CDR2 (germline): SGDLS, YYNGEE. V shed 3 bases and J 3 bases; nucleotides not matched to a gene: 8. CDR3 DNA: TGTGCCAGCAGCGGACAGGGGGCTCGATATGACACTGAAGCTTTCTTT. It specifies CASSGQGARYDTEAFF. The full variable domain, rest sourced from reference TRBV9 and TRBJ1-1, is DSGVTQTPKHLITATGQRVTLRCSPRSGDLSVYWYQQSLDQGLQFLIQYYNGEERAKGNILERFSAQQFPDLHSELNLSSLELGDSALYFCASSGQGARYDTEAFFGQGTRLTVV.

The chain joins TRBV15 to TRBJ1-2, with 11 bases lining up with TRBD1. The J segment lost 7 bases and the V segment lost 6 bases, leaving 4 bases of the junction unmatched. CDR1 and CDR2 from the germline V gene are LNHNV and YYDKDF (reference sequence). The CDR3 covers 13 residues. The CDR3 DNA follows: TGTGCCACCAGTTTGGACAGGGGGCTTGGCTACACCTTC. Protein: CATSLDRGLGYTF.

This clone was seen only a few times. V gene TRBV15 combines with J gene TRBJ1-6; D may be TRBD1 (5 bases). The V end was cut by 0 bases, the J end by 9 bases, with 12 bases between. Germline CDR1 and CDR2: LNHNV and YYDKDF (reference sequence). This CDR3 is built from 15 residues. Here the CDR3 reads CATSRDRQGGSPLHF. CDR3 coding DNA: TGTGCCACCAGCAGAGATAGGCAGGGCGGTTCACCCCTCCACTTT.

The rearrangement uses TRBV4-1 and TRBJ2-3, with TRBD2 matching 8 bases. J gave up 5 bases and V 1 base, and 11 bases lay outside the gene matches. Germline V gives CDR1 MGHRA, CDR2 YSYEKL. The CDR3 consists of 17 residues. CDR3 bases: TGCGCCAGCAGCCAAGGGAGTAACCAGCGGGGGATAGATACGCAGTATTTT. Translation: CASSQGSNQRGIDTQYF.

CDR3 sequence reads: CASSLGEGREAFF. The DNA of the CDR3 is TGCGCCAGCAGCTTAGGGGAGGGGAGGGAAGCTTTCTTT. The rearrangement uses TRBV5-1 and TRBJ1-1; TRBD1 might be the D (5 bases). The CDR3 has 13 amino acids. Germline V gene sequence: CDR1 SGHRS, CDR2 YFSETQ. V lost 2 bases and J lost 8, with 13 bases in between.

The gene calls are TRBV27 and TRBJ2-3, with 8 bases that match TRBD2. Germline CDR1 reads MNHEY; CDR2 reads SMNVEV (reference sequence). The ends lost 4 bases at V and 4 bases at J; junction bases unmatched: 19. The CDR3 contains 19 residues. In DNA, the CDR3 is TGTGCCAGCAGTTACTCGGGGGGGGTCGGGCGCGACTACGCAGATACGCAGTATTTT. Protein: CASSYSGGVGRDYADTQYF.

The rearrangement uses TRBV7-2 and TRBJ1-5, with D possibly matching TRBD1 (6 bases). The CDR3 contains 15 residues. Trimming shortened V by 3 bases and J by 3 bases, and 12 bases separated the two germline ends. Germline V gives CDR1 SGHTA, CDR2 FQGNSA. Written as DNA, the CDR3 is TGTGCCAGCAGCTTGCGAGGGGGGGCCAATCAGCCCCAGCATTTT. Translation: CASSLRGGANQPQHF.

The rearrangement links TRBV2 to TRBJ2-2, with 8 bases aligning to TRBD1. J gave up 5 bases and V 2 bases, and 4 bases lay outside the gene matches. The V gene's germline CDR1 is SNHLY and CDR2 FYNNEI. This CDR3 is 15 amino acids long. The CDR3 DNA reads TGTGCCAGCAGTGAATCGACAGGGGAAACCGGGGAGCTGTTTTTT. It translates to CASSESTGETGELFF.

The V gene is TRBV7-9, the J gene TRBJ1-1; D might be TRBD1 (6 bases). The length of the CDR3 is 13 residues. The germline CDR1 and CDR2 sequences are SEHNR and FQNEAQ (reference sequence). V was pared by 5 bases and J by 1 base, with 8 bases between. The CDR3 nucleotides are TGTGCCAGCAGCACGGGACAGAACACTGAAGCTTTCTTT. The encoded protein is CASSTGQNTEAFF.

The chain joins TRBV7-9 to TRBJ2-5, with D perhaps TRBD2 (5 bases). Between the trimmed V and J ends, which lost 0 bases and 1 base, there was a span of 6 bases. Germline CDR1 is SEHNR and CDR2 is FQNEAQ (reference sequence). The CDR3 is 14 amino acids. In nucleotides, the CDR3 is TGTGCCAGCAGCTTAGCCCTAGCCCAAGAGACCCAGTACTTC. Translation: CASSLALAQETQYF.

This clone was counted only a few times. CDR3 DNA: TGCGCCAGCAGCTTGGCGTCAGGGGGCTTCGACACTGAAGCTTTCTTT. Encoded protein: CASSLASGGFDTEAFF. This chain joins TRBV5-1 and TRBJ1-1; 8 bases map to TRBD1. Germline CDR1 SGHRS, CDR2 YFSETQ. J was trimmed by 3 bases and V by 0 bases; bases with no gene match: 7. This CDR3 has 16 amino acids.

The chain employs TRBV20-1 and TRBJ1-2; D uncertain. Germline CDR1 is DFQATT and CDR2 is SNEGSKA (reference sequence). This CDR3 is built from 11 residues. V was cut by 2 bases and J by 2 bases, with 3 bases left in between. The CDR3 protein is CSARSNYGYTF. Here the CDR3 DNA reads TGCAGTGCTAGATCGAACTATGGCTACACCTTC.

This chain joins TRBV11-2 and TRBJ2-3, with 8 nucleotides matching TRBD1. Trimming took 2 bases from V and 5 from J; bases not matched to a gene: 9. The CDR3 runs to 16 residues. Germline values: CDR1 SGHAT, CDR2 FQNNGV. In DNA form, the CDR3 reads TGTGCCAGCAGCTTATCAGGGGGCATTTTTGAAGATACGCAGTATTTT. This codes for CASSLSGGIFEDTQYF. The entire variable domain, with the rest obtained from reference TRBV11-2 and TRBJ2-3, is as follows: EAGVAQSPRYKIIEKRQSVAFWCNPISGHATLYWYQQILGQGPKLLIQFQNNGVVDDSQLPKDRFSAERLKGVDSTLKIQPAKLEDSAVYLCASSLSGGIFEDTQYFGPGTRLTVL.

V is TRBV9 and J is TRBJ2-7, with D possibly being TRBD2 (6 bases). CDR1 is SGDLS, CDR2 YYNGEE, per germline. The V and J ends lost 4 bases and 0 bases respectively, with 11 bases between them. This CDR3 region has 14 residues. The CDR3 loop reads CASSPSGVSYEQYF. The CDR3 coding sequence is TGTGCCAGCAGCCCCTCGGGGGTCTCCTACGAGCAGTACTTC.

V and J are TRBV7-8 and TRBJ1-6, with TRBD1 matching 7 bases. V was pared by 6 bases and J by 7 bases, with 6 bases of the junction left unmatched. Germline loops: CDR1 SGHVS, CDR2 FQNEAQ. The CDR3 contains 14 residues. The CDR3 region is CASRDRVLNSPLHF. CDR3 sequence (DNA): TGTGCCAGCAGAGACAGGGTCTTGAATTCACCCCTCCACTTT.

The chain links TRBV21-1 to TRBJ2-1; the tabulated D call, TRBD2, remains unverified against the DNA. TRBV21-1 is labeled a pseudogene. The CDR3 runs 18 residues. The chain's CDR3 is CASSSTGLAGGRYNEQFF. CDR3 bases: TGTGCCAGCAGCAGCACGGGACTAGCGGGGGGGCGCTACAATGAGCAGTTCTTC.

The chain couples TRBV19 to TRBJ1-1, with 8 bases that match TRBD1. Germline CDR1 reads LNHDA; CDR2 reads SQIVND (reference sequence). V was pared by 5 bases and J by 4 bases, with 6 bases of the junction left unmatched. The CDR3 is made up of 14 amino acids. The CDR3 here is CASSPGQGGTEAFF. DNA for the CDR3: TGTGCCAGTAGTCCCGGACAGGGAGGCACTGAAGCTTTCTTT.

The V gene is TRBV9, the J gene TRBJ1-2; maybe TRBD1 (6 bases). Trimming pared 0 bases from V and 3 bases from J, leaving 24 bases between. Germline V CDR1 and CDR2: SGDLS, YYNGEE. The CDR3 has 19 amino acids. Here the CDR3 reads CASSVDGGSGRGVDYGYTF. The CDR3 DNA follows: TGTGCCAGCAGCGTAGATGGGGGTTCTGGCAGGGGCGTTGACTATGGCTACACCTTC.

The V and J genes are TRBV7-8 and TRBJ1-3, with no clear D. V shed 3 bases and J shed 4 bases, with 10 bases lying between them. The germline V gene has CDR1 SGHVS and CDR2 FQNEAQ. The CDR3 runs to 14 residues. The CDR3 is CASSFRGRGNTIYF. The CDR3 DNA reads TGTGCCAGCAGCTTCCGGGGAAGGGGAAACACCATATATTTT. Based on the CDR3 plus reference TRBV7-8 and TRBJ1-3, the full variable domain is GAGVSQSPRYKVAKRGQDVALRCDPISGHVSLFWYQQALGQGPEFLTYFQNEAQLDKSGLPSDRFFAERPEGSVSTLKIQRTQQEDSAVYLCASSFRGRGNTIYFGEGSWLTVV.

This clone was detected once. This rearrangement joins TRBV30 to TRBJ2-1; 9 bases match TRBD1. There are 13 residues in the CDR3. Germline V gene lookup returns CDR1 GTSNPN and CDR2 SVGIG (reference sequence). J lost 6 bases, V lost 8 bases, and 8 bases had no gene match. The CDR3 reads CARTKGQGNEQFF. In nucleotides, the CDR3 is TGTGCCAGGACAAAGGGACAGGGCAATGAGCAGTTCTTC.